This T cell receptor (beta chain) is drawn from a study of blood T cell repertoires in COVID-19. CDR1 SEHNR and CDR2 FQNEAQ come from the germline V gene (reference sequence). The trim removed 5 bases at V and 6 bases at J, leaving 6 bases unmatched. There are 15 residues in the CDR3. Sequencing used immunoSEQ multiplex PCR; TCRdb keeps in-frame clones, though not all of them. This table holds some 500,000 clones, around nine tenths found once. The specimen was peripheral blood. The rearrangement joins TRBV7-9 to TRBJ1-4, with TRBD1 matching 10 bases. The origin of this receptor is a woman between 50 and 59 years old with COVID-19, enrolled during active disease. This CDR3 is CASSIPTGGHEKLFF. DNA of the CDR3: TGTGCCAGCAGCATTCCGACAGGGGGCCATGAAAAACTGTTTTTT.